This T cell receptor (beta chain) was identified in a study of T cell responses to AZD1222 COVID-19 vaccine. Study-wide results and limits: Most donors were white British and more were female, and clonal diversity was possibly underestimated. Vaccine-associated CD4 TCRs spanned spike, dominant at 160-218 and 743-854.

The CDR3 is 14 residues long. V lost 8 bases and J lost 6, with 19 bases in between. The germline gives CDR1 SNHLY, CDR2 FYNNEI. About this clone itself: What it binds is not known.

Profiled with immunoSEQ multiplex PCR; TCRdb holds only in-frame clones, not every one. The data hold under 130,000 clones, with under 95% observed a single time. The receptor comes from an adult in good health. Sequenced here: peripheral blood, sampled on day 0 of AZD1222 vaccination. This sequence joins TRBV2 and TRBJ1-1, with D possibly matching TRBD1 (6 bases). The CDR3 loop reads CASRGKGGNAEAFF. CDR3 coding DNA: TGTGCCAGCCGGGGGAAGGGGGGTAACGCTGAAGCTTTCTTT.